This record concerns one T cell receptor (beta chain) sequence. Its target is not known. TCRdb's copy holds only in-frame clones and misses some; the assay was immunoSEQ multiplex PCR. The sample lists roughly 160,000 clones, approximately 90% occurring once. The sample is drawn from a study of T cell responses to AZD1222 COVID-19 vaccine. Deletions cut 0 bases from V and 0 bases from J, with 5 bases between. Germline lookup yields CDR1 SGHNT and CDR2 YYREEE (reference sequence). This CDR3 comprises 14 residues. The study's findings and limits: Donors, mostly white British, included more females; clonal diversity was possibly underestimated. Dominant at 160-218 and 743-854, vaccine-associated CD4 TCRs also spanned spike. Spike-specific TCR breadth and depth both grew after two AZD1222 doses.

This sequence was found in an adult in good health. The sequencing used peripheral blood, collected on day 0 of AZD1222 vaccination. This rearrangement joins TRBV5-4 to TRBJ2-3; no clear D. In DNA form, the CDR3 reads TGTGCCAGCAGCTTGGGGCGTAGCACAGATACGCAGTATTTT. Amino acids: CASSLGRSTDTQYF.